This T cell receptor beta chain stems from a study of cytomegalovirus exposure and HLA in healthy donors. Study-wide findings and caveats: In an earlier analysis, about 87% or about 30%: the productive usage of most TCR beta V segments.

About this clone: Antigen: not known.

60 Vbeta and 13 Jbeta primers were used in PCR. Clones were sequenced by immunoSEQ multiplex PCR, and TCRdb holds only the in-frame ones, with some missing. The table includes roughly 190,000 clones, 84% detected once. The clonotype was recovered from a woman between 45 and 60 years old in good health and CMV-seropositive. The source material was PBMCs.

CDR3 amino acids: CASSLPGQANTGELFF. The CDR3 DNA sequence: TGTGCCAGCAGCCTCCCGGGACAGGCGAACACCGGGGAGCTGTTTTTT. This chain connects TRBV5-5 to TRBJ2-2, with 8 positions matching TRBD1. V lost 4 bases to trimming and J lost 0 bases; unmatched junction nucleotides: 5. Germline values: CDR1 SGHKS, CDR2 YYEKEE (reference sequence). The CDR3 totals 16 residues.